In its sample, the clone carrying this T cell receptor beta chain was seen a few times. Its target is not known. This sample is part of a study of CD8 T cell repertoires and HIV-1 epitope variants. About the research overall: Each of Twenty-five Gag and Nef epitope peptides stimulated a separate culture. Separate from the cultures, 1M uncultured T cells served as baseline. Broader study findings: Of nine antigen-specific beta clonotypes, over five appeared to cross-react with escape variants.

Here immunoSEQ multiplex PCR was the method, and the copy in TCRdb shows in-frame clones only, minus some. The sample includes roughly 4,900 clones, approximately 71% of them seen just once. The germline V and J ends were trimmed by 2 bases and 3 bases, with 5 bases remaining between them. The CDR3 consists of 13 residues. Germline CDR1 and CDR2: MDHEN and SYDVKM. V and J are TRBV28 and TRBJ1-5; no firm D call. The sequence was collected from a male donor with HIV. Sequenced sample: cultured CD8+ T cells derived from PBMCs. The CDR3 reads CASSLLINQPQHF. CDR3 sequence (DNA): TGTGCCAGCAGTTTACTAATCAATCAGCCCCAGCATTTT.